Listed below are T cell receptor beta chains from one sample, sequenced in a study of vaccination and CD4 T cells after COVID-19. Their antigen targets remain unknown. TCRdb re-derived calls from the PCR reads in MiXCR, one entry per CDR3 protein. The table has more than 9,500 distinct CDR3 sequences, less than 55% seen once. The sequenced sample was CD4+ T cells from blood, cultured in vitro. Every receptor here comes from a human donor who had recovered from COVID-19. CDR3s include the opening cysteine and the closing phenylalanine or tryptophan. A D gene is named only where the DNA matches it firmly. Clone size is given for some rows only: seen once, a few or many times, or a class if the clone is expanded.

cdr3_aa: CSAWTGSNQPQHF
cdr3_nt: TGCAGTGCCTGGACTGGTAGCAATCAGCCCCAGCATTTT
d_call: -
v_call: TRBV20-1
clone_size: -
j_call: TRBJ1-5

cdr3_aa: CASMLSLGTGTYYGYTF
cdr3_nt: TGTGCCAGCATGCTATCATTGGGGACAGGAACCTACTATGGCTACACCTTC
d_call: TRBD1
v_call: TRBV12-3/TRBV12-4
clone_size: -
j_call: TRBJ1-2

cdr3_aa: CASRPGEHTGELFF
cdr3_nt: TGTGCCAGCAGGCCAGGGGAGCACACCGGGGAGCTGTTTTTT
d_call: -
v_call: TRBV6-1
clone_size: -
j_call: TRBJ2-2

cdr3_aa: CASSSGAYPYEQYF
cdr3_nt: TGTGCCAGCTCAAGCGGCGCCTACCCCTACGAGCAGTACTTC
d_call: -
v_call: TRBV2
clone_size: -
j_call: TRBJ2-7

cdr3_aa: CASSEPLLEQYF
cdr3_nt: TGCGCCAGCAGTGAGCCGCTGCTCGAGCAGTACTTC
d_call: -
v_call: TRBV10-2
clone_size: -
j_call: TRBJ2-7

cdr3_aa: CASTGHTIYEQYF
cdr3_nt: TGTGCCAGCACGGGACATACAATATACGAGCAGTACTTC
d_call: -
v_call: TRBV6-2/TRBV6-3
clone_size: large
j_call: TRBJ2-7

cdr3_aa: CSVLSSLGSNQPQHF
cdr3_nt: TGCAGCGTGTTGAGTTCACTTGGTAGCAATCAGCCCCAGCATTTT
d_call: -
v_call: TRBV29-1
clone_size: -
j_call: TRBJ1-5

cdr3_aa: CASSIGQGVVEQYF
cdr3_nt: TGTGCCAGCAGTATTGGGCAGGGGGTGGTCGAGCAGTACTTC
d_call: TRBD1
v_call: TRBV6-1
clone_size: -
j_call: TRBJ2-7

cdr3_aa: CASSLKWGASNPYEQYF
cdr3_nt: TGTGCCAGCAGCTTAAAGTGGGGGGCGTCGAACCCCTACGAGCAGTACTTC
d_call: -
v_call: TRBV7-2
clone_size: -
j_call: TRBJ2-7

cdr3_aa: CASSSLLTDPGNTIYF
cdr3_nt: TGTGCCAGCAGCAGCCTCCTGACCGACCCTGGAAACACCATATATTTT
d_call: -
v_call: TRBV21-1
clone_size: few
j_call: TRBJ1-3

cdr3_aa: CSASSSGRAYEQYF
cdr3_nt: TGCAGTGCTAGCTCATCGGGACGGGCCTACGAGCAGTACTTC
d_call: -
v_call: TRBV20-1
clone_size: -
j_call: TRBJ2-7

cdr3_aa: CASGAYSGANVLTF
cdr3_nt: TGTGCCTCCGGGGCCTACTCTGGGGCCAACGTCCTGACTTTC
d_call: -
v_call: TRBV6-1
clone_size: -
j_call: TRBJ2-6

cdr3_aa: CASSAQDRGRNAEAFF
cdr3_nt: TGTGCCAGTAGTGCCCAAGACAGGGGGCGTAATGCTGAAGCTTTCTTT
d_call: TRBD1
v_call: TRBV19
clone_size: -
j_call: TRBJ1-1

cdr3_aa: CASRQTGGASSGGYTF
cdr3_nt: TGTGCCAGCAGGCAGACAGGGGGCGCGTCCAGTGGAGGCTACACCTTC
d_call: TRBD1
v_call: TRBV6-1
clone_size: -
j_call: TRBJ1-2

cdr3_aa: CASSYLEAVGTDTQYF
cdr3_nt: TGTGCCAGCAGTTACCTCGAGGCTGTCGGCACAGATACGCAGTATTTT
d_call: -
v_call: TRBV6-2/TRBV6-3
clone_size: -
j_call: TRBJ2-3

cdr3_aa: CASSYSGGESYEQYF
cdr3_nt: TGTGCCAGCAGTTACTCAGGGGGGGAGTCCTACGAGCAGTACTTC
d_call: -
v_call: TRBV6-5
clone_size: -
j_call: TRBJ2-7

cdr3_aa: CAWAKTGTGPQYF
cdr3_nt: TGTGCCTGGGCGAAGACAGGGACTGGGCCCCAGTACTTC
d_call: -
v_call: TRBV30
clone_size: -
j_call: TRBJ2-5

cdr3_aa: CASTDTSGLYEQYF
cdr3_nt: TGTGCCAGCACCGATACTAGCGGCCTCTACGAGCAGTACTTC
d_call: TRBD2
v_call: TRBV11-2
clone_size: few
j_call: TRBJ2-7

cdr3_aa: CASTVGSSPAETQYF
cdr3_nt: TGTGCCAGCACCGTAGGCTCCTCTCCAGCGGAGACCCAGTACTTC
d_call: -
v_call: TRBV2
clone_size: large
j_call: TRBJ2-5

cdr3_aa: CASSSGGRRETQYF
cdr3_nt: TGTGCCAGCAGCTCTGGGGGGCGCCGAGAGACCCAGTACTTC
d_call: -
v_call: TRBV7-2
clone_size: -
j_call: TRBJ2-5

cdr3_aa: CASSIGQNNQPQHF
cdr3_nt: TGTGCCAGTAGTATAGGCCAGAACAATCAGCCCCAGCATTTT
d_call: -
v_call: TRBV19
clone_size: -
j_call: TRBJ1-5

cdr3_aa: CASSLNQETQYF
cdr3_nt: TGTGCCAGCAGCTTAAACCAAGAGACCCAGTACTTC
d_call: -
v_call: TRBV7-9
clone_size: -
j_call: TRBJ2-5

cdr3_aa: CASSLGQPNQPQHF
cdr3_nt: TGTGCCAGCAGCTTAGGGCAACCCAATCAGCCCCAGCATTTT
d_call: -
v_call: TRBV7-8
clone_size: -
j_call: TRBJ1-5

cdr3_aa: CATSAGNRYQETQYF
cdr3_nt: TGTGCCACCAGTGCGGGAAACAGGTACCAAGAGACCCAGTACTTC
d_call: -
v_call: TRBV24-1
clone_size: -
j_call: TRBJ2-5

cdr3_aa: CASSHSSSYNEQFF
cdr3_nt: TGTGCCAGCAGCCATTCCAGCTCCTACAATGAGCAGTTCTTC
d_call: -
v_call: TRBV3-1
clone_size: -
j_call: TRBJ2-1

cdr3_aa: CSAEGESGLSSNQPQHF
cdr3_nt: TGCAGTGCTGAAGGAGAGTCCGGACTGAGTAGCAATCAGCCCCAGCATTTT
d_call: -
v_call: TRBV20-1
clone_size: few
j_call: TRBJ1-5

cdr3_aa: CASRGGTDTGELFF
cdr3_nt: TGTGCCAGCAGGGGGGGGACCGATACCGGGGAGCTGTTTTTT
d_call: TRBD2
v_call: TRBV7-9
clone_size: few
j_call: TRBJ2-2

cdr3_aa: CSARDWQGGDTQYF
cdr3_nt: TGCAGTGCTAGAGATTGGCAGGGGGGAGATACGCAGTATTTT
d_call: -
v_call: TRBV20-1
clone_size: -
j_call: TRBJ2-3

cdr3_aa: CASRITGRSEAFF
cdr3_nt: TGTGCCAGCAGAATTACAGGCCGGTCTGAAGCTTTCTTT
d_call: -
v_call: TRBV6-1
clone_size: few
j_call: TRBJ1-1

cdr3_aa: CASSLVGAGAYEQYF
cdr3_nt: TGTGCCAGCAGCTTAGTAGGCGCGGGGGCCTACGAGCAGTACTTC
d_call: TRBD2
v_call: TRBV7-2
clone_size: -
j_call: TRBJ2-7

cdr3_aa: CASAAEKQETQYF
cdr3_nt: TGCGCCAGCGCTGCGGAGAAACAAGAGACCCAGTACTTC
d_call: -
v_call: TRBV5-1
clone_size: -
j_call: TRBJ2-5

cdr3_aa: CASKDGGGSDTQYF
cdr3_nt: TGCGCCAGTAAGGACGGGGGGGGCTCAGATACGCAGTATTTT
d_call: TRBD2
v_call: TRBV10-2
clone_size: -
j_call: TRBJ2-3

cdr3_aa: CASSSLGGELFF
cdr3_nt: TGTGCCAGCAGCTCCCTAGGTGGGGAGCTGTTTTTT
d_call: -
v_call: TRBV7-9
clone_size: -
j_call: TRBJ2-2

cdr3_aa: CASSLAGQVQFF
cdr3_nt: TGTGCCAGCAGCTTAGCAGGACAGGTGCAGTTCTTC
d_call: TRBD1
v_call: TRBV7-8
clone_size: -
j_call: TRBJ2-1

cdr3_aa: CSVVGGGSGANVLTF
cdr3_nt: TGCAGCGTTGTGGGGGGAGGGTCTGGGGCCAACGTCCTGACTTTC
d_call: TRBD2
v_call: TRBV29-1
clone_size: few
j_call: TRBJ2-6

cdr3_aa: CASRQGAGGANVLTF
cdr3_nt: TGTGCCAGCAGGCAGGGGGCTGGTGGGGCCAACGTCCTGACTTTC
d_call: TRBD1
v_call: TRBV2
clone_size: few
j_call: TRBJ2-6

cdr3_aa: CASSLFRLTYNEQFF
cdr3_nt: TGTGCCAGCAGTTTATTCAGGCTAACCTACAATGAGCAGTTCTTC
d_call: -
v_call: TRBV27
clone_size: -
j_call: TRBJ2-1

cdr3_aa: CASSYWGTGNNEQFF
cdr3_nt: TGTGCCAGCAGTTACTGGGGGACAGGGAACAATGAGCAGTTCTTC
d_call: TRBD1
v_call: TRBV6-5
clone_size: once
j_call: TRBJ2-1

cdr3_aa: CASSESADTQYF
cdr3_nt: TGCGCCAGCAGTGAGTCGGCGGATACGCAGTATTTT
d_call: -
v_call: TRBV10-1
clone_size: -
j_call: TRBJ2-3

cdr3_aa: CASSFGPFQETQYF
cdr3_nt: TGTGCCAGCAGCTTCGGACCATTCCAAGAGACCCAGTACTTC
d_call: -
v_call: TRBV7-2
clone_size: -
j_call: TRBJ2-5

cdr3_aa: CASSNPWDSNQPQHF
cdr3_nt: TGTGCCAGCAGTAACCCCTGGGACAGCAATCAGCCCCAGCATTTT
d_call: -
v_call: TRBV28
clone_size: -
j_call: TRBJ1-5

cdr3_aa: CASSAQGARQETQYF
cdr3_nt: TGTGCCAGCAGCGCGCAGGGGGCGCGCCAAGAGACCCAGTACTTC
d_call: TRBD1
v_call: TRBV7-2
clone_size: -
j_call: TRBJ2-5

cdr3_aa: CASSLKDTQYF
cdr3_nt: TGTGCCAGCAGCTTGAAAGATACGCAGTATTTT
d_call: -
v_call: TRBV5-4
clone_size: -
j_call: TRBJ2-3

cdr3_aa: CASSPRQGATKETQYF
cdr3_nt: TGTGCCAGCTCACCGAGGCAGGGGGCGACGAAAGAGACCCAGTACTTC
d_call: TRBD1
v_call: TRBV18
clone_size: -
j_call: TRBJ2-5

cdr3_aa: CASSPTSGYYNEQFF
cdr3_nt: TGTGCCAGCAGCCCAACTAGCGGATACTACAATGAGCAGTTCTTC
d_call: TRBD2
v_call: TRBV7-2
clone_size: -
j_call: TRBJ2-1

cdr3_aa: CASSLGGTAGNTEAFF
cdr3_nt: TGTGCCAGCAGCTTAGGGGGCACGGCGGGGAACACTGAAGCTTTCTTT
d_call: -
v_call: TRBV7-2
clone_size: -
j_call: TRBJ1-1